A selection of T cell receptor beta chains follows, all from one sample in a study of blood T cell repertoires in COVID-19. Some clones are missing from TCRdb's copy, which holds only in-frame ones; the method was immunoSEQ multiplex PCR. The table includes 240,000 or so clones, roughly 82% detected once. The sequenced sample consisted of peripheral blood. All receptors derive from a man older than 75 with acute or convalescent COVID-19. Each CDR3 is given with its conserved first and last residue. Fields, in order: clone size, D gene, V gene, J gene, CDR3 protein, CDR3 DNA. The D gene is left open where the match is weak. Where a row states a size, it is once, few, many or the class of an expanded clone; other rows omit it.

-	-	TRBV7-8	TRBJ2-7	CASSLGAGSMGYEQYF	TGTGCCAGCAGCTTAGGGGCAGGGTCGATGGGATACGAGCAGTACTTC
-	TRBD1	TRBV19	TRBJ2-2	CASSIEGQGATGELFF	TGTGCCAGTAGTATAGAGGGGCAGGGGGCAACCGGGGAGCTGTTTTTT
-	-	TRBV19	TRBJ2-7	CASSMTVNPYEQYF	TGTGCCAGTAGTATGACAGTGAACCCCTACGAGCAGTACTTC
-	-	TRBV15	TRBJ2-3	CATSRVRQGSDTQYF	TGTGCCACCAGCAGAGTGAGGCAGGGTAGCGATACGCAGTATTTT
-	-	TRBV6-5	TRBJ1-1	CASSYSATGVNWAFF	TGTGCCAGCAGTTACTCGGCGACAGGCGTGAACTGGGCTTTCTTT
-	TRBD1	TRBV29-1	TRBJ2-7	CSAGQGFYEQYF	TGCAGCGCTGGACAGGGTTTCTACGAGCAGTACTTC
-	-	TRBV5-4	TRBJ1-1	CASSIGGGPSAGNTEAFF	TGTGCCAGCAGCATTGGGGGAGGGCCCTCAGCCGGGAACACTGAAGCTTTCTTT
-	TRBD1	TRBV7-2	TRBJ1-5	CASSLRGQGGQPQHF	TGTGCCAGCAGCTTACGCGGACAGGGGGGTCAGCCCCAGCATTTT
-	-	TRBV12-3/TRBV12-4	TRBJ2-6	CASSSSGANVLTF	TGTGCCAGCAGTTCGTCTGGGGCCAACGTCCTGACTTTC
-	TRBD1	TRBV6-5	TRBJ1-5	CASRSGQASNQPQHF	TGTGCCAGCAGGTCGGGACAGGCCAGCAATCAGCCCCAGCATTTT
-	TRBD2	TRBV3-1/TRBV3-2	TRBJ2-1	CASSPLIGERGYYNEQFF	TGTGCCAGCAGCCCCCTCATAGGGGAGCGGGGGTATTACAATGAGCAGTTCTTC
once	-	TRBV7-9	TRBJ1-4	CASSVAGTLRGGEKLFF	TGTGCCAGCAGCGTCGCCGGGACGCTGAGAGGGGGTGAAAAACTGTTTTTT
-	-	TRBV4-2	TRBJ1-2	CASSQGRGRDYGYTF	TGTGCCAGCAGCCAGGGCCGGGGAAGGGACTATGGCTACACCTTC
-	-	TRBV28	TRBJ1-5	CASTSGEGNNQPQHF	TGTGCCAGCACCTCGGGGGAAGGAAACAATCAGCCCCAGCATTTT
-	-	TRBV19	TRBJ1-4	CASSIQVHEKLFF	TGTGCCAGTAGTATCCAGGTTCACGAAAAACTGTTTTTT
-	-	TRBV5-1	TRBJ1-6	CASSLTAGTANSPLHF	TGCGCCAGCAGCTTAACTGCCGGAACAGCAAATTCACCCCTCCACTTT
-	-	TRBV5-8	TRBJ1-1	CASSFRGTNTEAFF	TGTGCCAGCAGCTTTCGGGGGACGAACACTGAAGCTTTCTTT
-	-	TRBV18	TRBJ1-1	CASSHRDIQNTEAFF	TGTGCCAGCTCACACCGGGACATACAAAACACTGAAGCTTTCTTT
-	TRBD2	TRBV6-2/TRBV6-3	TRBJ2-2	CASSYSLRGGTGELFF	TGTGCCAGCAGTTACTCGTTGCGGGGAGGGACCGGGGAGCTGTTTTTT
-	TRBD1	TRBV29-1	TRBJ2-6	CSVADGQGISGANVLTF	TGCAGCGTTGCCGATGGACAGGGGATCTCTGGGGCCAACGTCCTGACTTTC
once	-	TRBV15	TRBJ1-2	CATSRDGGYTF	TGTGCCACCAGCAGAGACGGGGGCTACACCTTC
-	-	TRBV27	TRBJ1-2	CASSSTGLLGYTF	TGTGCCAGCAGTTCCACAGGTCTTCTTGGCTACACCTTC
-	-	TRBV4-3	TRBJ1-6	CASSQDPRVGSPLHF	TGCGCCAGCAGCCAAGATCCCAGGGTTGGTTCACCCCTCCACTTT
-	-	TRBV5-6	TRBJ1-2	CASSLGGGDTYGYTF	TGTGCCAGCAGCTTGGGCGGGGGCGACACCTATGGCTACACCTTC
-	-	TRBV7-9	TRBJ2-2	CAETVVTGELFF	TGTGCCGAAACAGTCGTCACCGGGGAGCTGTTTTTT
-	TRBD1	TRBV28	TRBJ1-2	CASRGTGGSGYTF	TGTGCCAGCAGGGGAACAGGGGGCTCTGGCTACACCTTC
-	TRBD2	TRBV7-3	TRBJ2-1	CASSPDPRGDEQFF	TGTGCCAGCAGCCCGGACCCGCGGGGGGACGAGCAGTTCTTC
-	-	TRBV7-2	TRBJ1-3	CASSPRTDGNTIYF	TGTGCCAGCAGCCCTAGGACAGATGGAAACACCATATATTTT
-	-	TRBV19	TRBJ2-2	CASSIPRGLRRPGELFF	TGTGCCAGTAGTATCCCCAGGGGCCTACGCAGGCCCGGGGAGCTGTTTTTT
-	-	TRBV20-1	TRBJ1-4	CSASPRVEGEKLFF	TGCAGTGCTAGTCCCAGGGTAGAAGGAGAAAAACTGTTTTTT
-	TRBD1	TRBV15	TRBJ2-7	CATSRRTGGSYEQYF	TGTGCCACCAGCAGGCGGACAGGGGGCTCCTACGAGCAGTACTTC
-	TRBD1	TRBV5-1	TRBJ2-1	CASSSGQGFRNEQFF	TGCGCCAGCAGCTCGGGACAGGGGTTCCGCAATGAGCAGTTCTTC
few	-	TRBV5-4	TRBJ1-2	CASSGGTVGLYGYTF	TGTGCCAGCAGCGGTGGGACTGTAGGTCTCTATGGCTACACCTTC
-	TRBD1	TRBV6-6	TRBJ1-2	CASSYSPGGHGYTF	TGTGCCAGCAGTTACTCACCAGGGGGCCATGGCTACACCTTC
-	TRBD2	TRBV10-3	TRBJ2-1	CATALLAGGNEQFF	TGTGCCACCGCTCTTCTAGCGGGAGGGAATGAGCAGTTCTTC
-	TRBD1	TRBV2	TRBJ2-7	CASRRDRGPYEQYF	TGTGCCAGCAGGAGGGACAGGGGGCCCTACGAGCAGTACTTC
-	-	TRBV5-8	TRBJ1-6	CASTLVFGSPLHF	TGTGCCAGCACCCTCGTGTTCGGTTCACCCCTCCACTTT
-	-	TRBV19	TRBJ1-4	CASTLPGRAGEKLFF	TGTGCCAGTACCCTACCTGGAAGGGCGGGGGAAAAACTGTTTTTT
-	-	TRBV7-9	TRBJ2-5	CASSYRRGETQYF	TGTGCCAGCAGCTACCGGAGGGGAGAGACCCAGTACTTC
-	TRBD1	TRBV7-9	TRBJ2-5	CASSTLTGLAETQYF	TGTGCCAGCAGCACCCTGACAGGGTTGGCGGAGACCCAGTACTTC
-	TRBD1	TRBV19	TRBJ1-1	CASSIPGQGHTEAFF	TGTGCCAGTAGTATTCCCGGACAGGGACACACTGAAGCTTTCTTT
-	-	TRBV14	TRBJ2-1	CASSARDFYNEQFF	TGTGCCAGCAGCGCGCGGGACTTCTACAATGAGCAGTTCTTC
-	-	TRBV24-1	TRBJ1-2	CATSETNYGYTF	TGTGCCACCTCGGAGACTAACTATGGCTACACCTTC
once	-	TRBV4-1	TRBJ2-7	CASSPGHRGGSYEQYF	TGCGCCAGCAGCCCTGGGCACCGAGGGGGCTCCTACGAGCAGTACTTC
-	-	TRBV7-9	TRBJ1-2	CASSLAGGYGYTF	TGTGCCAGCAGCTTAGCAGGGGGCTATGGCTACACCTTC
-	-	TRBV7-2	TRBJ2-5	CASSLEASRETQYF	TGTGCCAGCAGCTTAGAGGCTAGCAGGGAGACCCAGTACTTC
few	-	TRBV5-5	TRBJ1-2	CASSRGTDYGYTF	TGTGCCAGCAGCCGCGGGACGGACTATGGCTACACCTTC
-	-	TRBV19	TRBJ1-1	CASSIQVNTEAFF	TGTGCCAGTAGTATCCAGGTGAACACTGAAGCTTTCTTT
-	-	TRBV5-1	TRBJ1-4	CASSSGGGKGEKLFF	TGCGCCAGCAGCTCGGGAGGGGGAAAAGGAGAAAAACTGTTTTTT
-	TRBD1	TRBV18	TRBJ1-3	CASSRGTGKGNTIYF	TGTGCCAGCTCCCGTGGGACAGGAAAAGGGAACACCATATATTTT
-	TRBD1	TRBV6-6	TRBJ1-2	CASSRTGTGANYGYTF	TGTGCCAGCAGTCGAACCGGGACAGGGGCTAACTATGGCTACACCTTC
once	-	TRBV19	TRBJ2-1	CASTDVGGGEQFF	TGTGCCAGTACTGATGTGGGGGGTGGTGAGCAGTTCTTC